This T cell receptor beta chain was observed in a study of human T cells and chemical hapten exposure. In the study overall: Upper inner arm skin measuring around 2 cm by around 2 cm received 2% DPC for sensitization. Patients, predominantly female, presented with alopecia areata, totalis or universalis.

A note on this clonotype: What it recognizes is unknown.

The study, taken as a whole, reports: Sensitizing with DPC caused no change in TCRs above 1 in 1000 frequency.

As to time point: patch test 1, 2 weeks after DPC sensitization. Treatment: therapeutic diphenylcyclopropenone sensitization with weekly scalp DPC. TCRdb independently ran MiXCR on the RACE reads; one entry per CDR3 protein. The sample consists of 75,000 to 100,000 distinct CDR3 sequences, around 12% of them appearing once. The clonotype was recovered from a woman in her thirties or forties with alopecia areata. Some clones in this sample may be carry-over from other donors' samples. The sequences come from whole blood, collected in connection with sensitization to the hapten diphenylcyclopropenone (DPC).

CDR3 sequence: CSAAQPSYNEQFF. The CDR3 region has the DNA TGCAGTGCGGCCCAGCCCTCCTACAATGAGCAGTTCTTC. The V and J genes are TRBV20-1 and TRBJ2-1; D gene ambiguous. V was clipped by 6 bases and J by 0 bases, with 9 bases between them. Germline CDR1 DFQATT, CDR2 SNEGSKA (reference sequence). The CDR3 spans 13 residues.